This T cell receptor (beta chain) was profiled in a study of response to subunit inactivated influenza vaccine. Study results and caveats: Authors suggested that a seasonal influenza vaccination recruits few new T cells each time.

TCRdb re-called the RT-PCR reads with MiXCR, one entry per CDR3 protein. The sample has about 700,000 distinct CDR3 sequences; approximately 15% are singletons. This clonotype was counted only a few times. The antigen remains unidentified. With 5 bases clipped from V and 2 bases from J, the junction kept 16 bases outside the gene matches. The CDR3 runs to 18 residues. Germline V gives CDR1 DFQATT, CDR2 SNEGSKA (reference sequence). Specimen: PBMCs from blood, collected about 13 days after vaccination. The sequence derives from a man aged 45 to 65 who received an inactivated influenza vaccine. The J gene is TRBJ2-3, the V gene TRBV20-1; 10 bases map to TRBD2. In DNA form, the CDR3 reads TGCAGTGCTCTAAACACAGTCACACTAGCGGGGTACACAGATACGCAGTATTTT. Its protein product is CSALNTVTLAGYTDTQYF.